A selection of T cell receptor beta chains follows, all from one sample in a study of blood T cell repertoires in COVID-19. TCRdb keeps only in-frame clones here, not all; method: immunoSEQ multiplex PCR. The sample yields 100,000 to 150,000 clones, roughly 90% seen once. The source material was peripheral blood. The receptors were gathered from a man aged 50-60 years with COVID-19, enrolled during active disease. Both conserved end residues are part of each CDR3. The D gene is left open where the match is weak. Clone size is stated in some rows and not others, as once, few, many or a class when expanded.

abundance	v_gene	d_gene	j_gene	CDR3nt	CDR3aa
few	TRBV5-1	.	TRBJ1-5	TGCGCCAGCAGCGCTTCCGGGGGCAATCAGCCCCAGCATTTT	CASSASGGNQPQHF
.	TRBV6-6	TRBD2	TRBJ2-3	TGTGCCAGCAGTTACAAACAGCGGGAGCGGACAGATACGCAGTATTTT	CASSYKQRERTDTQYF
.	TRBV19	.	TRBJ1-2	TGTGCCAGTATCGACTCCTATGGCTACACCTTC	CASIDSYGYTF
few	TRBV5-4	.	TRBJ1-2	TGTGCCAGCAGCTTGGGTAGCGGGGAGGCTGGCTACACCTTC	CASSLGSGEAGYTF
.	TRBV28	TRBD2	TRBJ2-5	TGTGCCAGCAGTGCCCACGCGGGAGGCACAGAGACCCAGTACTTC	CASSAHAGGTETQYF
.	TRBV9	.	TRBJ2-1	TGTGCCAGCAGCGCAGGACTAGGACAGTACAATGAGCAGTTCTTC	CASSAGLGQYNEQFF
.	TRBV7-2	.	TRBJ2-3	TGTGCCAGCAGCTCACGAGTCCATGCTAGCACAGATACGCAGTATTTT	CASSSRVHASTDTQYF
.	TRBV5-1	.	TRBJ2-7	TGCGCCAGCAGCTTGGGGGCCTCAATGGATTACGAGCAGTACTTC	CASSLGASMDYEQYF
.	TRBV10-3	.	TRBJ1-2	TGTGCCATCGGAGGTGGCTACACCTTC	CAIGGGYTF
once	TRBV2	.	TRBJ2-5	TGTGCCAGCAGTGAAAGGCGGGCCCAAGAGACCCAGTACTTC	CASSERRAQETQYF
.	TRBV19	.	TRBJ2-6	TGTGCCAGTATGACTGCCCACTCTGGGGCCAACGTCCTGACTTTC	CASMTAHSGANVLTF
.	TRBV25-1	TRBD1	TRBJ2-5	TGTGCCAGCAGTGAATGGGGTCAGGGGGCTTCGGAGACCCAGTACTTC	CASSEWGQGASETQYF
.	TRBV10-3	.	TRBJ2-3	TGTGCCATCAGTGTGGGTCCTGGGGGGGCCGCAGATACGCAGTATTTT	CAISVGPGGAADTQYF
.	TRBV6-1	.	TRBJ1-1	TGTGCCAGCAGTGAAACAACAGGGTCCGCTGAAGCTTTCTTT	CASSETTGSAEAFF
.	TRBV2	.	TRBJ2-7	TGTGCCAGCAGTGGGGGGGCGGCGGGACAGAGCTACGAGCAGTACTTC	CASSGGAAGQSYEQYF
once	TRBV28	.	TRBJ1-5	TGTGCCAGCAGGCGGGGAGGCAATCAGCCCCAGCATTTT	CASRRGGNQPQHF
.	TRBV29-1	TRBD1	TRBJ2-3	TGCAGCGTTGAGGGTGGGGGACAGGGAGTGTTGGATACGCAGTATTTT	CSVEGGGQGVLDTQYF
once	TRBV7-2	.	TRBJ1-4	TGTGCCAGCAGCTTAGTAGGGGGTGAAAAACTGTTTTTT	CASSLVGGEKLFF
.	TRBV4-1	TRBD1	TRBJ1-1	TGCGCCAGCAGCCAAGATTCACCAGGGGGATTGATAAACACTGAAGCTTTCTTT	CASSQDSPGGLINTEAFF
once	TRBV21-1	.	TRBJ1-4	TGTGCCAGCAGCCTTCTCCGGGGTGAAAAACTGTTTTTT	CASSLLRGEKLFF
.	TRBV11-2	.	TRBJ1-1	TGTGCCAGCACCGATGTTGGGGGGACTGAAGCTTTCTTT	CASTDVGGTEAFF
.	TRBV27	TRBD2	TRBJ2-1	TGTGCCAGCAGTTGGACTAGCGGGACGTACAATGAGCAGTTCTTC	CASSWTSGTYNEQFF
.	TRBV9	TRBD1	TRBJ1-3	TGTGCCAGCAGCGCTGGGACAGCGCCAACCACCATATATTTT	CASSAGTAPTTIYF
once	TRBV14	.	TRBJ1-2	TGTGCCAGCAGCTCCCAGGGGTATGGCTACACCTTC	CASSSQGYGYTF
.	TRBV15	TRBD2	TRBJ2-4	TGTGCCACCAGCAGAGATTTGACTAGCGGGAGTCTGCAAAACATTCAGTACTTC	CATSRDLTSGSLQNIQYF
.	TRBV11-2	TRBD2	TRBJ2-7	TGTGCCAGCAGCTTGCCGGGACTAGCGGGATTCTACGAGCAGTACTTC	CASSLPGLAGFYEQYF
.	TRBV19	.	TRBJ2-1	TGTGCCAGTAGTCCCAGATCGGGGGAGAGCTACAATGAGCAGTTCTTC	CASSPRSGESYNEQFF
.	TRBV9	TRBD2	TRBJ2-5	TGTGCCAGCAGCGTAGACCGGACTAGCGGGGGGTACCAAGAGACCCAGTACTTC	CASSVDRTSGGYQETQYF
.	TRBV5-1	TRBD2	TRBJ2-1	TGCGCCAGCAGCTTGGGGACTAGCGGGAGGAGTGAGCAGTTCTTC	CASSLGTSGRSEQFF
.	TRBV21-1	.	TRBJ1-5	TGTGCCAGCACCCCGGTGTGTCAGCCCCAGCATTTT	CASTPVCQPQHF
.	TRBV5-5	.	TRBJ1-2	TGTGCCAGCAGCTTGGGGCCTTCTAACTATGGCTACACCTTC	CASSLGPSNYGYTF
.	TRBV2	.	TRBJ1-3	TGTGCCAGCAAAGAACAGGGTGTAGTTAACACCATATATTTT	CASKEQGVVNTIYF
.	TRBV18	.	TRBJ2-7	TGTGCCAGCTCACCTGGAGAGGACGAGCAGTACTTC	CASSPGEDEQYF
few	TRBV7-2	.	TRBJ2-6	TGTGCCAGCAGCCGGGATGCTGGGGCCAACGTCCTGACTTTC	CASSRDAGANVLTF
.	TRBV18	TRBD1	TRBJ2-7	TGTGCCAGCTCCCGGGACAGGGGAGACTACGAGCAGTACTTC	CASSRDRGDYEQYF
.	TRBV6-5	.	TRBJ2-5	TGTGCCAGCAACCCAGATATCCAAGAGACCCAGTACTTC	CASNPDIQETQYF
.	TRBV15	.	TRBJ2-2	TGTGCCACCAGGGGGCTGAGCACCGGGGAGCTGTTTTTT	CATRGLSTGELFF
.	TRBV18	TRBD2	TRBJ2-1	TGTGCCAGCTCACCAATAAGCGGGATGAAGGGTGAGCAGTTCTTC	CASSPISGMKGEQFF
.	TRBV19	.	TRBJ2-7	TGTGCCAGCGCTCAGGCTCCAACCTACGAGCAGTACTTC	CASAQAPTYEQYF
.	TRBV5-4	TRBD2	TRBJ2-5	TGTGCCAGCAGCTCGGGAGGTCCAGAGACCCAGTACTTC	CASSSGGPETQYF
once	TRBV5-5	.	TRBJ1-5	TGTGCCAGCAGCTATACAGGGAGCGGCAATCAGCCCCAGCATTTT	CASSYTGSGNQPQHF
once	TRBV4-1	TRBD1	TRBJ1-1	TGCGCCAGCCGGGGACAGGGTGGAACTGAAGCTTTCTTT	CASRGQGGTEAFF
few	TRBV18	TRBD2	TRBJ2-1	TGTGCCAGCTCACCCGAGTCTAGCGGGAGTAGGTATGAGCAGTTCTTC	CASSPESSGSRYEQFF
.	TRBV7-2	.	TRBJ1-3	TGTGCCAGCAGCCTTTCACTCTCCTCTGGAAACACCATATATTTT	CASSLSLSSGNTIYF
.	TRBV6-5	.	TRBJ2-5	TGTGCCAGCAGTCCTCAGGGGTGGGAGACCCAGTACTTC	CASSPQGWETQYF
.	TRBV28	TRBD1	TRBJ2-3	TGTGCCAGCAAGGTTCAGGGGGGCACAGATACGCAGTATTTT	CASKVQGGTDTQYF
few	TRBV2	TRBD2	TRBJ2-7	TGTGCCAGCAGTAATAGCGAGGGACTAGCGTCTCTCTACGAGCAGTACTTC	CASSNSEGLASLYEQYF
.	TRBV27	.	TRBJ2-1	TGTGCCAGCAGCCGGGACGGGGGACCCTACAATGAGCAGTTCTTC	CASSRDGGPYNEQFF
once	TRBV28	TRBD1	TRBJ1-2	TGTGCCAGCAGCCTCCCCGGGACAGGGAATGGCTACACCTTC	CASSLPGTGNGYTF
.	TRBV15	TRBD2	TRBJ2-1	TGTGCCACCAGCGACGTGACTAGCGGGAGGGCGGATGAGCAGTTCTTC	CATSDVTSGRADEQFF
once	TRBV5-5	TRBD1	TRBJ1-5	TGTGCCAGCAGCGAAGGGACAGGGGTTTGGGAGCTCCAGCATTTT	CASSEGTGVWELQHF
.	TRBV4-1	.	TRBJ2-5	TGCGCCAGCAGCCAAGAAACATCTAGTTGGGAGACCCAGTACTTC	CASSQETSSWETQYF
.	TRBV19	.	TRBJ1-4	TGTGCCTCCCGGAGGGCTAATGAAAAACTGTTTTTT	CASRRANEKLFF
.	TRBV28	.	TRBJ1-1	TGTGCCAGCACCCGGGGTGAAGCTTTCTTT	CASTRGEAFF
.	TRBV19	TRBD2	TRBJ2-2	TGTGCCAGTAGTATACTAGCGGGAGACACCGGGGAGCTGTTTTTT	CASSILAGDTGELFF
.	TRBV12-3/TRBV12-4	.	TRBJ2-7	TGTGCCAGCGGGGGGACAGCCTCCTACGAGCAGTACTTC	CASGGTASYEQYF
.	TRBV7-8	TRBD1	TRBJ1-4	TGTGCCAGCAGCGAGCCGGGACAGGGTGAAAAACTGTTTTTT	CASSEPGQGEKLFF
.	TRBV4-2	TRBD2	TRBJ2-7	TGTGCCAGCAGCCAAGGGCCGGGACTAGCGGGGTACGAGCAGTACTTC	CASSQGPGLAGYEQYF
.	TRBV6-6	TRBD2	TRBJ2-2	TGTGCCAGCAGCCGTACTAGCGGGAGGAACACCGGGGAGCTGTTTTTT	CASSRTSGRNTGELFF